The entry below gives a single T cell receptor (beta chain) sequence along with its context. What it recognizes is unknown. This specimen belongs to a study of memory CD4+ T cells and cytomegalovirus serostatus. Whole-study results and caveats: CD4+ memory repertoires contained about 40% of the roughly 160 reported CMV TCRbeta sequences. Suggested: most of the CMV-linked TCR signature lies in CD4+ memory cells.

CDR1 and CDR2 (germline): SGHRS, YFSETQ. J was trimmed by 5 bases and V by 1 base; bases with no gene match: 6. The CDR3 sequence is 15 residues long. Single viable CD3+CD4+CD8-CD45RO+ cells were sorted as the memory CD4+ T cells. Positive selection with CD4 microbeads enriched total CD4+ T cells. Original processing methods: After removing out-of-frame reads, 2 million to 2.5 million distinct TCRbeta sequences remained. Some clones are missing from TCRdb's copy, which holds only in-frame ones; the method was immunoSEQ multiplex PCR. V and J calls and clone size are copied from that table; D and trimming were computed from the DNA. The data contain tens of thousands of clones, about 79% of them singletons.

The chain is built from TRBV5-1 and TRBJ2-1; 7 positions match TRBD2. What was sequenced was memory CD4+ T cells from blood. This TCR was recovered from an adult in good health and CMV-seronegative. CDR3 DNA: TGCGCCAGCAGCTTGTTCGCGGGAGTCAACAATGAGCAGTTCTTC. Its translation: CASSLFAGVNNEQFF.